Listed below are T cell receptor beta chains from one sample, sequenced in a study of Ad26.COV2.S vaccination and SARS-CoV-2 variants. Libraries were prepared by immunoSEQ multiplex PCR; TCRdb keeps only in-frame clonotypes and omits some of them. The sample carries some 340,000 clones, about 86% recorded once. The sequencing here drew on peripheral blood, taken in a trial of Ad26.COV2.S vaccine versus placebo. These receptors were taken from a person aged 18 to 59 who received the Ad26.COV2.S COVID-19 vaccine or a placebo. Each CDR3 is given without its conserved first and last residue.

V gene: TRBV19; J gene: TRBJ1-1; CDR3 protein: ASSITKNTEAF
V gene: TRBV5-1; J gene: TRBJ1-3; CDR3 protein: ASSLGGSYTIY
V gene: TRBV7-8; J gene: TRBJ2-1; CDR3 protein: ASSSREDRVNEQF
V gene: TRBV4-2; J gene: TRBJ1-5; CDR3 protein: ASSQDDREDQPQH
V gene: TRBV5-1; J gene: TRBJ1-1; CDR3 protein: ASSLFAGEGPF
V gene: TRBV6-2/TRBV6-3; J gene: TRBJ1-2; CDR3 protein: ASSTPGTPYGYT
V gene: TRBV5-1; J gene: TRBJ1-2; CDR3 protein: ASSGGRGADYGYT
V gene: TRBV6-5; J gene: TRBJ1-4; CDR3 protein: ASNPSGRREKLF
V gene: TRBV18; J gene: TRBJ1-1; CDR3 protein: ASSPPRGPNTEAF
V gene: TRBV6-2/TRBV6-3; J gene: TRBJ1-2; CDR3 protein: ASSYDRDYGYT
V gene: TRBV5-1; J gene: TRBJ2-1; CDR3 protein: ASSLKYEQF
V gene: TRBV18; J gene: TRBJ2-3; CDR3 protein: ASSPPKPSTDTQY
V gene: TRBV7-6; J gene: TRBJ2-5; CDR3 protein: ASSLTGAADQY
V gene: TRBV7-2; J gene: TRBJ2-7; CDR3 protein: ASSPLYLGTNMYEQY
V gene: TRBV21-1; J gene: TRBJ1-6; CDR3 protein: ASSKGGAGNSPLH
V gene: TRBV6-5; J gene: TRBJ1-3; CDR3 protein: ASSYGGRNTIY
V gene: TRBV7-2; J gene: TRBJ1-3; CDR3 protein: ASSPSGGNSGNTIY
V gene: TRBV6-5; J gene: TRBJ1-1; CDR3 protein: ASSYRYKNTEAF
V gene: TRBV11-1; J gene: TRBJ2-1; CDR3 protein: ASTRTSGSHNEQF
V gene: TRBV19; J gene: TRBJ2-5; CDR3 protein: ASQATWDTQLETQY
V gene: TRBV27; J gene: TRBJ1-6; CDR3 protein: ASSGWAGTGANSPLH
V gene: TRBV4-1; J gene: TRBJ2-1; CDR3 protein: ASSRERGGLPRMNEQF